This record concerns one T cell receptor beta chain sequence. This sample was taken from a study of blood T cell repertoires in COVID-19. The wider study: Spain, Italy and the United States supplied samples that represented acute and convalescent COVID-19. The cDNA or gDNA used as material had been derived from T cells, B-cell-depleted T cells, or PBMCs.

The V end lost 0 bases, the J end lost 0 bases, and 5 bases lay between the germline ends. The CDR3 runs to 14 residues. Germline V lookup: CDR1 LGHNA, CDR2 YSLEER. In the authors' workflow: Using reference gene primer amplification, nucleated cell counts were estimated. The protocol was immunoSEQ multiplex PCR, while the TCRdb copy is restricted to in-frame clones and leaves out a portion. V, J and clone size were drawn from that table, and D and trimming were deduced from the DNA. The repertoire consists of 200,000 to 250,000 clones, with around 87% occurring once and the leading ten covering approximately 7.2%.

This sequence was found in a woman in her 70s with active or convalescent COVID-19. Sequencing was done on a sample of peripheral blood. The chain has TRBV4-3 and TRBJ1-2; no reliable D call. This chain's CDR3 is CASSQDETNYGYTF. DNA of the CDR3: TGCGCCAGCAGCCAAGACGAGACTAACTATGGCTACACCTTC.